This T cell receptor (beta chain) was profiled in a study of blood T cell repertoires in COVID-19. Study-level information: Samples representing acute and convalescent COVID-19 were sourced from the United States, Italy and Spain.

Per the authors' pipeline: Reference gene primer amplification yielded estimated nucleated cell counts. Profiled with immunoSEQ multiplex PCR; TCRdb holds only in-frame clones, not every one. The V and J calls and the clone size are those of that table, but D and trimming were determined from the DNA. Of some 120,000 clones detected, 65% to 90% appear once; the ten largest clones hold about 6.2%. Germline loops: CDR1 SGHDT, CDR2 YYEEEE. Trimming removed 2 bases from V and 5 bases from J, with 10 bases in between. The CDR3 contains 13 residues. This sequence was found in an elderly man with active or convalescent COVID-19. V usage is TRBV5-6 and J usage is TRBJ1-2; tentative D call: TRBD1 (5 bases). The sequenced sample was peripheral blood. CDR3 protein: CASSFGRDYGYTF. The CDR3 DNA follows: TGTGCCAGCAGCTTCGGCAGGGATTATGGCTACACCTTC.